Listed below are T cell receptor beta chains from one sample, sequenced in a study of cytotoxic CD8 clonotypes in ibrutinib-treated CLL. The method was immunoSEQ multiplex PCR; TCRdb's version includes in-frame clones alone and lacks a portion of them. The data hold about 50,000 clones, with about three fifths observed a single time. The sequencing used PBMCs, collected after 24 months of ibrutinib treatment. These receptors all come from a human donor with chronic lymphocytic leukemia. Both conserved end residues are part of each CDR3. Fields, in order: J gene, D gene, V gene, clone size, CDR3 protein, CDR3 DNA. D genes are given only for firm matches. Not every row has a clone size; where given, it reads once, few, many or a size class.

TRBJ1-3 NA TRBV19 few CASSIRPNTIYF TGTGCCAGTAGTATTCGGCCAAACACCATATATTTT
TRBJ2-1 TRBD2 TRBV29-1 once CSVEEVAGGRYNEQFF TGCAGCGTTGAAGAGGTAGCGGGGGGGCGTTACAATGAGCAGTTCTTC
TRBJ1-2 TRBD1 TRBV4-1 once CASSPEPGQTYGYTF TGCGCCAGCAGCCCGGAGCCGGGACAGACCTATGGCTACACCTTC
TRBJ1-2 NA TRBV6-5 NA CASSDQGIHGYTF TGTGCCAGCAGTGATCAGGGAATCCATGGCTACACCTTC
TRBJ2-1 NA TRBV2 few CASSELGYNEQFF TGTGCCAGCAGTGAATTGGGCTACAATGAGCAGTTCTTC
TRBJ2-7 NA TRBV7-6 few CASSLAVGYEQYF TGTGCCAGCAGCTTAGCGGTAGGCTACGAGCAGTACTTC
TRBJ2-2 TRBD1 TRBV10-3 NA CAIKGQGNHGELFF TGTGCCATCAAGGGACAGGGAAATCACGGGGAGCTGTTTTTT
TRBJ1-4 TRBD1 TRBV6-1 NA CASSHGTGPNEKLFF TGTGCCAGCAGCCACGGGACAGGGCCGAATGAAAAACTGTTTTTT
TRBJ2-4 NA TRBV2 NA CASRDTKNIQYF TGTGCCAGCAGGGACACCAAAAACATTCAGTACTTC
TRBJ2-3 TRBD2 TRBV7-9 NA CASSLSGSGGVDTQYF TGTGCCAGCAGCTTGAGCGGAAGCGGGGGGGTAGATACGCAGTATTTT
TRBJ1-3 TRBD1 TRBV10-3 NA CAIRGTASGNTIYF TGTGCCATCAGGGGGACAGCCTCTGGAAACACCATATATTTT
TRBJ2-5 NA TRBV2 once CASSGVETQYF TGTGCCAGCAGTGGGGTGGAGACCCAGTACTTC
TRBJ2-1 TRBD2 TRBV28 NA CASSLDWGTSNEQFF TGTGCCAGCAGTTTAGATTGGGGGACTAGCAATGAGCAGTTCTTC
TRBJ1-1 NA TRBV5-1 NA CASSLAGVGTEAFF TGCGCCAGCAGCTTGGCAGGGGTGGGGACTGAAGCTTTCTTT
TRBJ2-5 NA TRBV5-1 NA CASSLGGAHKETQYF TGCGCCAGCAGCTTGGGCGGGGCTCATAAAGAGACCCAGTACTTC
TRBJ2-7 TRBD1 TRBV10-2 NA CASGQGATYEQYF TGCGCCAGCGGACAGGGGGCCACCTACGAGCAGTACTTC
TRBJ1-1 TRBD1 TRBV10-1 NA CAIQGTVLGQKMNTEAFF TGCGCCATCCAGGGGACCGTTTTGGGACAGAAGATGAACACTGAAGCTTTCTTT
TRBJ2-3 TRBD2 TRBV5-1 NA CASSPPVSASGGADTQYF TGCGCCAGCAGTCCGCCCGTCTCAGCTAGCGGGGGAGCAGATACGCAGTATTTT
TRBJ1-4 TRBD1 TRBV10-3 NA CAISERQGGGEKLFF TGTGCCATCAGTGAGAGACAGGGGGGAGGTGAAAAACTGTTTTTT
TRBJ1-1 TRBD1 TRBV5-1 many CASSYLGQDGIF TGCGCCAGCAGCTATTTAGGACAGGACGGGATATTT
TRBJ1-2 NA TRBV6-1 few CASSDTLGRRVGKGGYGYTF TGTGCCAGCAGTGACACCCTTGGGAGGAGGGTAGGGAAGGGTGGCTATGGCTACACCTTC
TRBJ2-7 NA TRBV14 few CASSPFGTVIEQYF TGTGCCAGCAGCCCTTTCGGGACGGTCATCGAGCAGTACTTC
TRBJ2-3 NA TRBV11-2 NA CASSLSGEDTQYF TGTGCCAGCAGCTTATCCGGGGAGGATACGCAGTATTTT
TRBJ2-6 NA TRBV9 NA CASSPAGRRSGANVLTF TGTGCCAGCAGCCCAGCCGGGCGTCGGTCGGGGGCCAACGTCCTGACTTTC
TRBJ1-1 NA TRBV5-6 few CASSQGGTEAFF TGTGCCAGCAGCCAAGGGGGCACTGAAGCTTTCTTT
TRBJ1-1 NA TRBV6-6 NA CASSRSQASTEAFF TGTGCCAGCAGTCGCTCTCAGGCCTCTACTGAAGCTTTCTTT
TRBJ1-3 NA TRBV5-6 once CASSLGKRSGNTIYF TGTGCCAGCAGCTTAGGAAAGCGCTCTGGAAACACCATATATTTT
TRBJ2-2 NA TRBV27 NA CASSLGRTGELFF TGTGCCAGCAGTTTGGGGAGAACCGGGGAGCTGTTTTTT
TRBJ1-5 NA TRBV6-6 few CAAQGSSNQPQHF TGTGCCGCCCAGGGCAGTAGCAATCAGCCCCAGCATTTT
TRBJ2-1 NA TRBV15 NA CATSREPGTGDEQFF TGTGCCACCAGCAGAGAGCCGGGGACTGGGGATGAGCAGTTCTTC
TRBJ1-2 NA TRBV6-5 NA CASSSPEGSGYTF TGTGCCAGCAGTTCCCCTGAAGGGAGCGGCTACACCTTC
TRBJ2-5 NA TRBV6-1 NA CASSVTLTGKYQETQYF TGTGCCAGCAGTGTAACCCTGACAGGAAAGTACCAAGAGACCCAGTACTTC
TRBJ1-5 NA TRBV4-1 NA CASSQDSGVLNQPQHF TGCGCCAGCAGCCAAGATTCGGGGGTGCTGAATCAGCCCCAGCATTTT
TRBJ1-5 NA TRBV4-1 few CASSQVLQGRQPQHF TGCGCCAGCAGCCAAGTTTTACAGGGACGTCAGCCCCAGCATTTT
TRBJ1-4 TRBD1 TRBV11-2 many CASSLGDRGIEKLFF TGTGCCAGCAGCCTAGGGGACAGGGGGATTGAAAAACTGTTTTTT
TRBJ2-3 NA TRBV5-8 NA CASTRQDALVLNTQYF TGTGCCAGCACCCGCCAGGACGCGTTGGTTCTGAATACGCAGTATTTT
TRBJ1-2 NA TRBV2 NA CASSEPWTYGYTF TGTGCCAGCAGTGAACCCTGGACCTATGGCTACACCTTC
TRBJ1-2 NA TRBV14 NA CASSQEWTNYGYTF TGTGCCAGCAGCCAAGAGTGGACTAACTATGGCTACACCTTC
TRBJ1-5 NA TRBV10-2 once CASTQGVQPQHF TGCGCCAGCACCCAGGGAGTTCAGCCCCAGCATTTT
TRBJ2-7 NA TRBV27 NA CASSSTLLGLRREWEQYF TGTGCCAGCAGTTCGACACTGCTAGGACTACGACGTGAATGGGAGCAGTACTTC
TRBJ1-1 TRBD1 TRBV11-2 NA CASRRRTGEGTEAFF TGTGCCAGCAGACGAAGGACAGGGGAGGGCACTGAAGCTTTCTTT
TRBJ2-2 NA TRBV6-1 NA CASTTGHANTGELFF TGTGCCAGCACCACAGGCCACGCGAACACCGGGGAGCTGTTTTTT
TRBJ1-5 TRBD1 TRBV28 NA CASVARGHQPQHF TGTGCCAGCGTTGCGAGGGGGCACCAGCCCCAGCATTTT
TRBJ2-5 NA TRBV5-1 NA CASSATSSETQYF TGCGCCAGCAGCGCAACATCGTCTGAGACCCAGTACTTC
TRBJ1-6 NA TRBV5-6 NA CASSLVQGKDSPLHF TGTGCCAGCAGCTTGGTTCAGGGTAAGGATTCACCCCTCCACTTT
TRBJ1-6 TRBD1 TRBV10-3 NA CATAGGTGPGGPLHF TGTGCCACCGCAGGGGGGACAGGGCCCGGGGGGCCCCTCCACTTT
TRBJ2-7 TRBD2 TRBV28 NA CASSLLAGDYEQYF TGTGCCAGCAGTTTATTAGCGGGGGACTACGAGCAGTACTTC
TRBJ2-3 TRBD2 TRBV5-1 few CASRTSGTSTDTQYF TGCGCCAGCAGGACTAGCGGCACTAGCACAGATACGCAGTATTTT
TRBJ2-2 NA TRBV2 NA CASTLTFEFSGELFF TGTGCCAGCACCTTGACCTTTGAGTTCTCCGGGGAGCTGTTTTTT
TRBJ2-7 NA TRBV5-1 NA CASSLAGRTPVLQYF TGCGCCAGCAGCTTGGCCGGCAGAACCCCAGTACTCCAGTACTTC
TRBJ2-7 NA TRBV5-4 NA CASSLGRSVGGPQYF TGTGCCAGCAGCTTGGGTCGGTCAGTAGGGGGGCCGCAGTACTTC
TRBJ2-7 NA TRBV5-4 NA CASSLGGAISGHF TGTGCCAGCAGCTTGGGAGGCGCCATTTCGGGGCACTTC
TRBJ2-2 TRBD2 TRBV6-5 NA CASSYGGVGGELFF TGTGCCAGCAGTTACGGGGGGGTAGGTGGGGAGCTGTTTTTT
TRBJ2-7 NA TRBV11-2 few CASSLIPTKQYF TGTGCCAGCAGCTTAATCCCTACGAAGCAGTACTTC
TRBJ2-7 NA TRBV6-5 few CASSYSGSFYEQYF TGTGCCAGCAGTTACTCGGGATCGTTCTACGAGCAGTACTTC
TRBJ1-2 NA TRBV6-5 once CASSPRGSYGYTF TGTGCCAGCAGCCCTCGGGGTAGTTATGGCTACACCTTC
TRBJ1-2 NA TRBV13 once CASAPGNYGYTF TGTGCCAGCGCTCCGGGGAACTATGGCTACACCTTC